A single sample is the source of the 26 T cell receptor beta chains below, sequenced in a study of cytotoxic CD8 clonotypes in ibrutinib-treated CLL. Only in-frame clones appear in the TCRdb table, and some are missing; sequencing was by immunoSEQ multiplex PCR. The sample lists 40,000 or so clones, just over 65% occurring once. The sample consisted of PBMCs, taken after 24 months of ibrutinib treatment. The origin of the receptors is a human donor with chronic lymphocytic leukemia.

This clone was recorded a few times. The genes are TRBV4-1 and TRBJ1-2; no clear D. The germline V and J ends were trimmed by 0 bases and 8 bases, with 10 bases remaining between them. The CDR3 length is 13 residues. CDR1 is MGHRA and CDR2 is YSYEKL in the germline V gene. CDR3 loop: CASSQEGGLGYTF. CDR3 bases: TGCGCCAGCAGCCAAGAAGGCGGGCTGGGCTACACCTTC.

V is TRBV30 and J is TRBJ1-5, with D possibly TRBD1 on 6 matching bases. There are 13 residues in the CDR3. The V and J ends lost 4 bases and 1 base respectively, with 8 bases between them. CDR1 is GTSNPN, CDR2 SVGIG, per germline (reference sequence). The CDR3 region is CAWTGQSNQPQHF. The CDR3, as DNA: TGTGCCTGGACAGGACAGAGCAATCAGCCCCAGCATTTT. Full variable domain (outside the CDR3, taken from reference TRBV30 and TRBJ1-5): SQTIHQWPATLVQPVGSPLSLECTVEGTSNPNLYWYRQAAGRGLQLLFYSVGIGQISSEVPQNLSASRPQDRQFILSSKKLLLSDSGFYLCAWTGQSNQPQHFGDGTRLSIL.

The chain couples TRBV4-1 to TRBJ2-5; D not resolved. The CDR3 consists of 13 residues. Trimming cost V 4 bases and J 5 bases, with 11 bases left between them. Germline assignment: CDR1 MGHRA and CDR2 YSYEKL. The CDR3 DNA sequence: TGCGCCAGCAGCCTAAAGCCCGGGGAGACCCAGTACTTC. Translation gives CASSLKPGETQYF.

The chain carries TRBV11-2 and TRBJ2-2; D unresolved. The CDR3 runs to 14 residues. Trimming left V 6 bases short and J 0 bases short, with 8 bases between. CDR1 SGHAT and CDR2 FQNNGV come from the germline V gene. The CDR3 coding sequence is TGTGCCAGCAGGCCGCTAGCGAACACCGGGGAGCTGTTTTTT. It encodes CASRPLANTGELFF.

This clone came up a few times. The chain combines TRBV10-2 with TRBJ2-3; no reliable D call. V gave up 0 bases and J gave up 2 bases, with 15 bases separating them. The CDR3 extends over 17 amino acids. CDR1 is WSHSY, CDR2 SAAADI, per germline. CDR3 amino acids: CASSESISYVFTDTQYF. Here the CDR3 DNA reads TGCGCCAGCAGTGAGTCGATATCCTATGTCTTCACAGATACGCAGTATTTT.

CDR3 sequence: CASSYLAGGETQYF. CDR3 nucleotide sequence: TGTGCCAGCAGCTATCTAGCGGGAGGAGAGACCCAGTACTTC. The chain uses TRBV7-6 and TRBJ2-5; 11 bases align to TRBD2. The ends lost 4 bases at V and 4 bases at J; junction bases unmatched: 2. CDR3 length: 14 amino acids. Germline V gene sequence: CDR1 SGHVS, CDR2 FNYEAQ.

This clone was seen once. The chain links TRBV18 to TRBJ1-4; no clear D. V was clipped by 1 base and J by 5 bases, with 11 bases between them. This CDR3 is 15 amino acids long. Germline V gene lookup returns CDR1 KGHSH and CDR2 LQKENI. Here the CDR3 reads CASSPLRTENEKLFF. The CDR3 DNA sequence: TGTGCCAGCTCACCACTGAGGACTGAGAATGAAAAACTGTTTTTT.

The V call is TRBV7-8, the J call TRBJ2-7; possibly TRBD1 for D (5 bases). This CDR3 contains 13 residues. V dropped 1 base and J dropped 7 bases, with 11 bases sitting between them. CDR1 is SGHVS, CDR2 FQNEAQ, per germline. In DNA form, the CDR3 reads TGTGCCAGCAGCTTAGTGGGGCCTCGGGAGCAGTACTTC. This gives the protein CASSLVGPREQYF.

The CDR3 spells CASSSDRGMPQHF. The CDR3 coding sequence is TGCGCCAGCAGCTCCGACAGGGGAATGCCCCAGCATTTT. This rearrangement joins TRBV5-1 to TRBJ1-5, with TRBD1 matching over 8 bases. V lost 3 bases and J lost 9; bases outside the gene matches: 5. The CDR3 sequence is 13 residues long. The germline CDR1 and CDR2 sequences are SGHRS and YFSETQ.

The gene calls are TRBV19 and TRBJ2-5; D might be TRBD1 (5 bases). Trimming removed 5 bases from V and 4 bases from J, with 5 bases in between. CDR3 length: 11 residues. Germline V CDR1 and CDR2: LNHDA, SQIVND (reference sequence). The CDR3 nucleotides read TGTGCCAGTAGTCAGGGAGAGACCCAGTACTTC. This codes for CASSQGETQYF.

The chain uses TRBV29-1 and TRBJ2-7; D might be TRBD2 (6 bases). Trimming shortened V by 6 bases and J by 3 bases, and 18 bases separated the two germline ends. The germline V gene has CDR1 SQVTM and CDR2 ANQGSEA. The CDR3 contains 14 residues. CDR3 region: CSVARMGLIYEQYF. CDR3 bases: TGCAGCGTGGCTAGAATGGGACTGATCTACGAGCAGTACTTC.

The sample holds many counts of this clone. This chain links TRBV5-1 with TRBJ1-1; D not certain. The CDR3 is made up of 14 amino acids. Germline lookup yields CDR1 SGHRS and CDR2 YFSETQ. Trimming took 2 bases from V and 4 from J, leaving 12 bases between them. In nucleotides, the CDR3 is TGCGCCAGCAGCTTCCACGATGGGAGCACTGAAGCTTTCTTT. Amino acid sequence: CASSFHDGSTEAFF.

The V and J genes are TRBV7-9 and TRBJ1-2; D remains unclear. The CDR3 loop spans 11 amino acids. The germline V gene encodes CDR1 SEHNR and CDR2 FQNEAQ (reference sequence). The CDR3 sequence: CAPLLGGGYTF. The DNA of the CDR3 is TGTGCTCCGTTACTCGGTGGAGGCTACACCTTC.

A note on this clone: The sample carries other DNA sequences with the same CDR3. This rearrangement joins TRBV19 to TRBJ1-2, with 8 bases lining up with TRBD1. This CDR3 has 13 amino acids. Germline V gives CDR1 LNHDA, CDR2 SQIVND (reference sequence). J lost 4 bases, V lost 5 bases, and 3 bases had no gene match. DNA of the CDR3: TGTGCCAGTAGTCCCGGGACAGGCTATGGCTACACCTTC. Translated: CASSPGTGYGYTF.

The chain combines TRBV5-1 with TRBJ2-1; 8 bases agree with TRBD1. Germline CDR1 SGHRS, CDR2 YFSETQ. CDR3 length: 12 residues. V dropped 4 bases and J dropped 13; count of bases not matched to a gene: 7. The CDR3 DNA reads TGCGCCAGCAGCCCAACCGGGACAGGTCAGTTCTTC. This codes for CASSPTGTGQFF.

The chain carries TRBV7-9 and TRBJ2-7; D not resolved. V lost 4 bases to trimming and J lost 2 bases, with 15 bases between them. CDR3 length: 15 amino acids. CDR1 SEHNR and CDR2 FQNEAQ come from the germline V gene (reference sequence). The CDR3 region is CASSSLITGTYEQYF. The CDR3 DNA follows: TGTGCCAGCAGCTCCCTGATCACGGGTACCTACGAGCAGTACTTC. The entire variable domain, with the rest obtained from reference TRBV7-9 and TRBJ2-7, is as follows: DTGVSQNPRHKITKRGQNVTFRCDPISEHNRLYWYRQTLGQGPEFLTYFQNEAQLEKSRLLSDRFSAERPKGSFSTLEIQRTEQGDSAMYLCASSSLITGTYEQYFGPGTRLTVT.

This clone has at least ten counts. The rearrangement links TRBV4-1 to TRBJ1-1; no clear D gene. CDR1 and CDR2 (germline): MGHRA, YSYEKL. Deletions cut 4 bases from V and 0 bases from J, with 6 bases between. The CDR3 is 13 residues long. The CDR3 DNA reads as TGCGCCAGCAGCCTGACCCTGAACACTGAAGCTTTCTTT. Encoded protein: CASSLTLNTEAFF.

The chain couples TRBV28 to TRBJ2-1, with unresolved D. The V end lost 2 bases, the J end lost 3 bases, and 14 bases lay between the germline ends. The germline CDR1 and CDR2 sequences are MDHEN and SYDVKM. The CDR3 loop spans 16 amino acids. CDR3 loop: CASSLGLDLFYNEQFF. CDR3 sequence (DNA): TGTGCCAGCAGTTTAGGCCTGGACCTTTTCTACAATGAGCAGTTCTTC.

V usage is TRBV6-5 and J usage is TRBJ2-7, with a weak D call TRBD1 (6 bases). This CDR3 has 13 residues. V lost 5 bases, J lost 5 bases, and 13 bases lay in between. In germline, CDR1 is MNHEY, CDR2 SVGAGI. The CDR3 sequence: CASSEPTGNEQYF. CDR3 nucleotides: TGTGCCAGCAGTGAACCTACAGGGAACGAGCAGTACTTC.

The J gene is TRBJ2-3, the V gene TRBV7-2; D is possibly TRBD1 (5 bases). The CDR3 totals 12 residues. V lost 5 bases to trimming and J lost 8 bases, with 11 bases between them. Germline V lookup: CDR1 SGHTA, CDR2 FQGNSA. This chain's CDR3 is CASSTGAGTQYF. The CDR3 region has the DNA TGTGCCAGCAGCACAGGTGCCGGTACGCAGTATTTT.

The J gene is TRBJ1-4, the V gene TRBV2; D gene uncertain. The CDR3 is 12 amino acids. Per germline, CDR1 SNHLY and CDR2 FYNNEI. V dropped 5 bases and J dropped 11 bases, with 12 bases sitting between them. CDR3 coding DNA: TGTGCCAGCAGTCCGAGGATCGGGAAACTGTTTTTT. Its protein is CASSPRIGKLFF.

Here the CDR3 reads CASSLNADQWAKNIQYF. The CDR3 coding sequence is TGTGCCAGCAGCTTAAACGCGGACCAGTGGGCCAAAAACATTCAGTACTTC. The chain recombines TRBV7-9 with TRBJ2-4; D gene unclear. The CDR3 consists of 17 residues. The germline gives CDR1 SEHNR, CDR2 FQNEAQ (reference sequence). The V end lost 2 bases, the J end lost 1 base, and 15 bases lay between the germline ends.

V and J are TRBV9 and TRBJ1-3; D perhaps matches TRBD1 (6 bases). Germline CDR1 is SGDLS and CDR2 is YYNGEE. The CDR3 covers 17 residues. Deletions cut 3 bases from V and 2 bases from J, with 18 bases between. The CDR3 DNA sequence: TGTGCCAGCAGCGCCGGGGGGCCGGGAGAGACTGGAAACACCATATATTTT. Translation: CASSAGGPGETGNTIYF.

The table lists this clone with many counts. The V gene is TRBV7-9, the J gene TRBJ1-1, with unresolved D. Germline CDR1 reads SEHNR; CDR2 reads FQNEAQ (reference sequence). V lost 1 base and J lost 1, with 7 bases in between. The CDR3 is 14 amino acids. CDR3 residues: CASSLVLGNTEAFF. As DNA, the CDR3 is TGTGCCAGCAGCTTAGTTCTGGGGAACACTGAAGCTTTCTTT. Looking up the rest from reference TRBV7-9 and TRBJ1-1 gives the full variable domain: DTGVSQNPRHKITKRGQNVTFRCDPISEHNRLYWYRQTLGQGPEFLTYFQNEAQLEKSRLLSDRFSAERPKGSFSTLEIQRTEQGDSAMYLCASSLVLGNTEAFFGQGTRLTVV.

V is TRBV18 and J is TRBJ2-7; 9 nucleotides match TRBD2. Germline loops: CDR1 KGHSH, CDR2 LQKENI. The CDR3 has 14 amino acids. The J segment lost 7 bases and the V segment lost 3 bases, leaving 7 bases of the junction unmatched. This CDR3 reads CASSPSGSHPEQYF. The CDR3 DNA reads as TGTGCCAGCTCACCTAGCGGGAGCCACCCAGAGCAGTACTTC.

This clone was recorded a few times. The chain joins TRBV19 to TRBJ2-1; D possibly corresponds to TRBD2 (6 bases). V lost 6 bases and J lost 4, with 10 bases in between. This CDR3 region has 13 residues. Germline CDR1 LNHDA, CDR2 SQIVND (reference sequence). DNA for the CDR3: TGTGCCAGTAGCTATCGGGGGTACAATGAGCAGTTCTTC. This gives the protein CASSYRGYNEQFF. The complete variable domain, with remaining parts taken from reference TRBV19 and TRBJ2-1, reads DGGITQSPKYLFRKEGQNVTLSCEQNLNHDAMYWYRQDPGQGLRLIYYSQIVNDFQKGDIAEGYSVSREKKESFPLTVTSAQKNPTAFYLCASSYRGYNEQFFGPGTRLTVL.